The 21 T cell receptor beta chains listed next were all sequenced from one sample in a study of regulatory T cells in long-lasting Graves disease. Time point given: persistent/refractory GD, antithyroid drugs over 5 years with positive TRAb. Following extraction of RNA from PBMCs, that RNA was used to make the TCR library. Both iRepertoire HTBI primers and Arm-PCR of CDR3 regions were used to build the TCR beta libraries. TCRdb reanalysed the multiplex PCR reads using MiXCR and keeps one entry per CDR3 protein. The sample yields 300,000 to 400,000 distinct CDR3 sequences, about 18% seen once. Sequenced here: peripheral blood mononuclear cells (PBMCs), sampled when the disease was refractory, from a patient treated with antithyroid drugs. The receptor set was obtained from a female donor with Graves disease.

The chain carries TRBV10-3 and TRBJ2-5; TRBD1 matches at 7 bases. The CDR3 runs 14 residues. Germline assignment: CDR1 ENHRY and CDR2 SYGVKD. V was clipped by 0 bases and J by 4 bases; unmatched bases: 2. In nucleotides, the CDR3 is TGTGCCATCAGTGAGTCGACAGGGCCAGAGACCCAGTACTTC. Translation gives CAISESTGPETQYF.

The rearrangement joins TRBV20-1 to TRBJ2-2; D may be TRBD2 (5 bases). CDR3 length: 15 amino acids. Between the trimmed V and J ends, which lost 3 bases and 6 bases, there was a span of 17 bases. Germline assignment: CDR1 DFQATT and CDR2 SNEGSKA (reference sequence). For the CDR3, the DNA is TGCAGTGCTAGCCTAAAAGGAGGAAGGGCCGGGGAGCTGTTTTTT. It is translated as CSASLKGGRAGELFF.

Concerning this clonotype itself: With a much larger clone just one base away, this may be a read error. The chain joins TRBV27 to TRBJ1-1, with 8 nucleotides matching TRBD1. This CDR3 has 15 residues. Germline CDR1 MNHEY, CDR2 SMNVEV (reference sequence). J lost 5 bases, V lost 6 bases, and 11 bases had no gene match. The CDR3 protein is CASRSSQGARTEAFF. CDR3 sequence (DNA): TGTGCCAGCAGATCTTCGCAGGGGGCGCGTACTGAAGCTTTCTTT.

The table lists this clonotype with many counts. The chain links TRBV2 to TRBJ1-5, with a tentative D call TRBD1 (6 bases). V dropped 6 bases and J dropped 7 bases, with 16 bases sitting between them. This CDR3 is built from 14 residues. CDR1 and CDR2 from the germline V gene are SNHLY and FYNNEI. The CDR3 nucleotides read TGTGCCAGCAGGCGGCAGGGGCAGGGACAGCCCCAGCATTTT. This sequence encodes CASRRQGQGQPQHF.

This chain links TRBV6-1 with TRBJ2-7; the D is unclear. Germline V CDR1 and CDR2: MNHNS, SASEGT. The CDR3 length is 13 residues. Trimming took 3 bases from V and 2 from J, leaving 8 bases between them. CDR3 amino acids: CASSEGSAYEQYF. The CDR3 coding sequence is TGTGCCAGCAGTGAGGGCAGCGCCTACGAGCAGTACTTC.

This chain uses TRBV9 with TRBJ1-6; D not certain. The CDR3 is 13 amino acids. V was trimmed by 3 bases and J by 7 bases, leaving 8 bases between them. The germline V gene has CDR1 SGDLS and CDR2 YYNGEE. The chain's CDR3 is CASSGRENSPLHF. The CDR3 nucleotides read TGTGCCAGCAGCGGCAGAGAGAATTCACCCCTCCACTTT.

V and J are TRBV7-3 and TRBJ2-3; no definite D call. This CDR3 has 14 amino acids. The V and J ends lost 4 bases and 1 base respectively, with 9 bases between them. Germline CDR1 is SGHTA and CDR2 is FQGTGA. CDR3 sequence: CASSYGTGTDTQYF. DNA of the CDR3: TGTGCCAGCAGCTACGGAACCGGCACAGATACGCAGTATTTT.

In its sample, this clonotype was seen many times. The chain is built from TRBV7-9 and TRBJ1-6, with a weak D call TRBD1 (5 bases). The CDR3 covers 15 residues. V was pared by 5 bases and J by 5 bases, with 13 bases between. Germline values: CDR1 SEHNR, CDR2 FQNEAQ (reference sequence). DNA of the CDR3: TGTGCCAGCAGCCCGAGGGGCGGGAATAATTCACCCCTCCACTTT. Translation gives CASSPRGGNNSPLHF. The full variable domain, completed using reference TRBV7-9 and TRBJ1-6, is DTGVSQNPRHKITKRGQNVTFRCDPISEHNRLYWYRQTLGQGPEFLTYFQNEAQLEKSRLLSDRFSAERPKGSFSTLEIQRTEQGDSAMYLCASSPRGGNNSPLHFGNGTRLTVT.

The rearrangement uses TRBV27 and TRBJ1-5; D is perhaps TRBD1 (6 bases). Germline V gene lookup returns CDR1 MNHEY and CDR2 SMNVEV (reference sequence). V lost 3 bases to trimming and J lost 8 bases, with 11 bases between them. The CDR3 spans 13 residues. CDR3 coding DNA: TGTGCCAGCAGTTTCGGCAGGGGTGAGCCCCAGCATTTT. This encodes CASSFGRGEPQHF.

The table lists this clonotype with many counts. J is TRBJ2-7 and V is TRBV12-3 or TRBV12-4; TRBD1 is a possible D gene (6 bases). This CDR3 is built from 14 residues. The germline V and J ends were trimmed by 3 bases and 7 bases, with 16 bases remaining between them. The CDR3 loop is CASSFQGSGVEQYF. The CDR3 DNA is TGTGCCAGCAGTTTCCAGGGGTCCGGTGTTGAGCAGTACTTC.

This clonotype was counted many times. The junction does not match germline at one end; this may be a read error. The chain links TRBV12-3 or TRBV12-4 to TRBJ2-7; D call uncertain. There are 12 residues in the CDR3. In nucleotides, the CDR3 is TGTGCCAGCAGTGCCTCCGGGCCAGAGCGGTACTTC. Protein product: CASSASGPERYF.

The chain links TRBV29-1 to TRBJ1-2, with a possible D match to TRBD1 (5 bases). Trimming removed 6 bases from V and 8 bases from J, with 19 bases in between. Germline loops: CDR1 SQVTM, CDR2 ANQGSEA. The CDR3 extends over 13 amino acids. The CDR3 DNA is TGCAGCGTCTCTCTCCCGGGGCGGGCCGGCTACACCTTC. Encoded protein: CSVSLPGRAGYTF.

The chain couples TRBV7-6 to TRBJ2-7, with 14 bases matching TRBD2. The CDR3 extends over 15 amino acids. Trimming removed 2 bases from V and 7 bases from J; junction bases left unmatched: 4. The germline CDR1 and CDR2 sequences are SGHVS and FNYEAQ. This CDR3 is CASSLLTSGRGEQYF. CDR3 sequence (DNA): TGTGCCAGCAGCTTACTGACTAGCGGGAGGGGGGAGCAGTACTTC.

This clonotype occurred a few times. The rearrangement uses TRBV14 and TRBJ1-5; D is ambiguous. Germline CDR1 reads SGHDN; CDR2 reads FVKESK. Between the trimmed V and J ends, which lost 2 bases and 4 bases, there was a span of 6 bases. The CDR3 covers 13 residues. CDR3 bases: TGTGCCAGCAGCCAAAGCAGGAATCAGCCCCAGCATTTT. The encoded protein is CASSQSRNQPQHF. Looking up the rest from reference TRBV14 and TRBJ1-5 gives the full variable domain: EAGVTQFPSHSVIEKGQTVTLRCDPISGHDNLYWYRRVMGKEIKFLLHFVKESKQDESGMPNNRFLAERTGGTYSTLKVQPAELEDSGVYFCASSQSRNQPQHFGDGTRLSIL.

This clonotype showed up just a few times. The chain recombines TRBV5-1 with TRBJ1-4; 9 bases agree with TRBD1. With 4 bases clipped from V and 2 bases from J, the junction kept 3 bases outside the gene matches. Germline V CDR1 and CDR2: SGHRS, YFSETQ. The CDR3 is made up of 15 amino acids. The CDR3 DNA reads as TGCGCCAGCAGCCCCGGACAGGGGACTAATGAAAAACTGTTTTTT. Translation gives CASSPGQGTNEKLFF.

This clonotype occurred a few times. The rearrangement joins TRBV11-3 to TRBJ2-2; TRBD1 aligns across 8 bases. V dropped 2 bases and J dropped 6; count of bases not matched to a gene: 8. The V gene's germline CDR1 is SGHNT and CDR2 YENEEA. The CDR3 has 16 residues. In DNA, the CDR3 is TGTGCCAGCAGCTTAACCCCAGGGGGCGTATCCGGGGAGCTGTTTTTT. This gives the protein CASSLTPGGVSGELFF.

The table lists this clonotype with many counts. J is TRBJ1-2 and V is TRBV3-1, with D unclear. The V end lost 0 bases, the J end lost 5 bases, and 10 bases lay between the germline ends. CDR3 length: 14 amino acids. Germline V lookup: CDR1 LGHDT, CDR2 YNNKEL (reference sequence). CDR3 coding DNA: TGTGCCAGCAGCCAAGAGGGGATTACTTATGGCTACACCTTC. Protein sequence: CASSQEGITYGYTF. The variable domain in full, completed from reference TRBV3-1 and TRBJ1-2, reads DTAVSQTPKYLVTQMGNDKSIKCEQNLGHDTMYWYKQDSKKFLKIMFSYNNKELIINETVPNRFSPKSPDKAHLNLHINSLELGDSAVYFCASSQEGITYGYTFGSGTRLTVV.

V is TRBV12-3 or TRBV12-4 and J is TRBJ2-2, with 8 bases identical to TRBD2. CDR3 length: 14 residues. Losses at the gene ends were 10 bases for V and 2 bases for J; bases not matched to a gene: 6. The CDR3 DNA reads TGTGCCACCCAGACTAGCGCCAACACCGGGGAGCTGTTTTTT. This gives the protein CATQTSANTGELFF.

Many counts were recorded for this clonotype. V usage is TRBV10-3 and J usage is TRBJ2-4; D is tentatively TRBD1 or TRBD2 (5 bases each). The CDR3 runs 20 residues. V shed 4 bases and J shed 1 base, with 26 bases lying between them. Germline V gives CDR1 ENHRY, CDR2 SYGVKD. This chain's CDR3 is CAISAPHMGRAEGAKNIQYF. DNA of the CDR3: TGTGCCATCAGTGCTCCCCATATGGGACGAGCGGAAGGGGCCAAAAACATTCAGTACTTC.

The chain has TRBV3-1 and TRBJ2-1, with TRBD2 matching 10 bases. J was trimmed by 6 bases and V by 5 bases; bases with no gene match: 7. In germline, CDR1 is LGHDT, CDR2 YNNKEL (reference sequence). There are 15 residues in the CDR3. The CDR3 region is CASSETSGTSNEQFF. CDR3 coding DNA: TGTGCCAGCAGCGAAACTAGCGGGACCTCCAATGAGCAGTTCTTC.

This clonotype was counted at least ten times. The rearrangement links TRBV28 to TRBJ2-7; D might be TRBD1 (6 bases). The germline gives CDR1 MDHEN, CDR2 SYDVKM. This CDR3 has 16 amino acids. V shed 4 bases and J shed 1 base, with 17 bases lying between them. The CDR3 here is CASSYTGFSLSYEQYF. As DNA, the CDR3 is TGTGCCAGCAGTTACACAGGGTTTTCCCTTTCCTACGAGCAGTACTTC.